This is a list of T cell receptor beta chains from one sample in a study of shared T cell receptors in the human thymus. The assay was immunoSEQ multiplex PCR, and TCRdb's table has in-frame clones only and misses some. This table holds under 850,000 clones, 88% found once. These same data were also listed under a study on human thymus T cells.

Sequences were obtained from thymocytes. Every receptor here comes from a boy under two years old with a congenital heart defect. Each CDR3 is given with its conserved first and last residue. Each record gives: clone size, J gene, V gene, D gene, CDR3 DNA, CDR3 protein. The D gene is left open where the match is weak. Size is omitted from some rows. Given values are once, few, many or a class for expanded clones.

>.|TRBJ1-2|TRBV18|.
TGTGCCAGCTCGCCCCAGGGTAACTATGGCTACACCTTC
CASSPQGNYGYTF
>.|TRBJ1-5|TRBV27|.
TGTGCCAGCAGTTTATTCTTAGGGGCAGGCCGACTCAATCAGCCCCAGCATTTT
CASSLFLGAGRLNQPQHF
>.|TRBJ2-6|TRBV10-3|.
TGTGCCATCGATGCGGGCTCTGGGGCCAACGTCCTGACTTTC
CAIDAGSGANVLTF
>once|TRBJ2-1|TRBV9|.
TGTGCCAGCAGCCGCGGGCCACGGTACAATGAGCAGTTCTTC
CASSRGPRYNEQFF
>.|TRBJ2-7|TRBV28|.
TGTGCCAGCAGCTTGGACATAACCTACGAGCAGTACTTC
CASSLDITYEQYF
>.|TRBJ2-3|TRBV11-2|.
TGTGCCAGCAGCTTAGGGGGGCTTAGCAGCATGAGCACAGATACGCAGTATTTT
CASSLGGLSSMSTDTQYF
>.|TRBJ1-2|TRBV5-4|TRBD1
TGTGCCAGCAGCTTGGGACAGGGGGCGGGGGGCTACACCTTC
CASSLGQGAGGYTF
>.|TRBJ2-3|TRBV27|TRBD1
TGTGCCAGCAGTCCAGCCGGGACAGGGGTCCCATATACGCAGTATTTT
CASSPAGTGVPYTQYF
>.|TRBJ1-2|TRBV11-2|TRBD1
TGTGCCAGCAGCTCCTGCCGAGGGGACAGGGGGCAGTTAGGCTACACCTTC
CASSSCRGDRGQLGYTF
>few|TRBJ2-7|TRBV19|TRBD2
TGTGCCAGTAGTACCCCTTACTCGGCCCGTCGGGGGGACTACGAGCAGTACTTC
CASSTPYSARRGDYEQYF
>.|TRBJ2-7|TRBV20-1|.
TGCAGTGCTAGGAGGTACGAGCAGTACTTC
CSARRYEQYF
>.|TRBJ2-1|TRBV19|.
TGTGCCAGTAGTCTAGGGACACCCGTCTCCTACAATGAGCAGTTCTTC
CASSLGTPVSYNEQFF
>.|TRBJ1-2|TRBV18|.
TGTGCCAGCTCAGCCTTTCCCAAGGGGTACTATGGCTACACCTTC
CASSAFPKGYYGYTF
>.|TRBJ2-6|TRBV10-3|.
TGTGCCATCAGCTATTGGGTCCCAGAAGACACTGGGGCCAACGTCCTGACTTTC
CAISYWVPEDTGANVLTF
>.|TRBJ2-2|TRBV2|TRBD2
TGTGCCAGGTCTGGGTCAGAGCGGGAGGGCCCCAACACCGGGGAGCTGTTTTTT
CARSGSEREGPNTGELFF
>.|TRBJ2-2|TRBV12-2|.
TGTGCAAGTCGCCCGGGACTAGCGGGAGCAAACACCGGGGAGCTGTTTTTT
CASRPGLAGANTGELFF
>.|TRBJ2-1|TRBV11-3|.
TGTGCCAGCAGCTTAGGTGAGGCCTCCTACAATGAGCAGTTCTTC
CASSLGEASYNEQFF
>.|TRBJ2-7|TRBV4-3|TRBD1
TGCGCCAGCAGCCTGGGACAGGGCACCGGGCAGTACTTC
CASSLGQGTGQYF
>.|TRBJ2-7|TRBV28|.
TGTGCCAGCAGTTTCCGGGGGTACGAGCAGTACTTC
CASSFRGYEQYF
>.|TRBJ2-5|TRBV5-1|.
TGCGCCAGGACCCGGTATGGCAGGCACCAAGAGACCCAGTACTTC
CARTRYGRHQETQYF
>.|TRBJ1-2|TRBV5-6|TRBD1
TGTGCCAGCAGCTTTCGGCAGGGGGCCCGCTATGGCTACACCTTC
CASSFRQGARYGYTF
>.|TRBJ2-5|TRBV7-9|.
TGTGCCAGCAGTCCTGGACGGGGTCAACAAGAGACCCAGTACTTC
CASSPGRGQQETQYF
>.|TRBJ2-7|TRBV2|TRBD2
TGTGCCAGCAGTGAAGTAGGTCTAGCGGGCAACCGCTACGAGCAGTACTTC
CASSEVGLAGNRYEQYF
>.|TRBJ1-2|TRBV6-4|.
TGTGCCCAATCGAGGGAGGGGTGCTATGGCTACACCTTC
CAQSREGCYGYTF
>.|TRBJ1-2|TRBV13|TRBD1
TGTGCCAGCAGCTGGACAGGGGTGAGAGGCTACACCTTC
CASSWTGVRGYTF
>.|TRBJ1-1|TRBV27|TRBD1
TGTGCCAGCAGTTCACCAGGACAGGGGGTTAACACTGAAGCTTTCTTT
CASSSPGQGVNTEAFF
>.|TRBJ2-5|TRBV28|.
TGTGCCAGCAGCCCTTTCGGACAGAGGGCCCAAGAGACCCAGTACTTC
CASSPFGQRAQETQYF
>.|TRBJ2-1|TRBV10-3|TRBD2
TGTGCCATCCCCAAGGGGCATACCGGGACTAGCGGGAGGGCCATCCCCTACAATGAGCAGTTCTTC
CAIPKGHTGTSGRAIPYNEQFF
>.|TRBJ2-7|TRBV28|TRBD2
TGTGCCAGCAGACGACTAGCGGGAGGTTACGAGCAGTACTTC
CASRRLAGGYEQYF
>few|TRBJ1-5|TRBV19|.
TGTGCCAGTAGTAATACAGGGAACGGGGAGCCCCAGCATTTT
CASSNTGNGEPQHF
>.|TRBJ1-4|TRBV30|TRBD1
TGTGCCCCCCAAGAAGGGACAGAGAATGAAAAACTGTTTTTT
CAPQEGTENEKLFF
>once|TRBJ2-5|TRBV7-2|TRBD2
TGTGCCAGCAGCCCGGGGACTAGCGGGGCCCCACAAGAGACCCAGTACTTC
CASSPGTSGAPQETQYF
>.|TRBJ1-1|TRBV6-6|TRBD1
TGTGCCACCCGACAGGGACCCGGGAACACTGAAGCTTTCTTT
CATRQGPGNTEAFF
>.|TRBJ2-1|TRBV10-3|TRBD2
TGTGCCATCAGTGAAACTAGCGGGAGACACAATGAGCAGTTCTTC
CAISETSGRHNEQFF
>.|TRBJ1-1|TRBV19|.
TGTGCCAGCCTGGGCCATATGAACACTGAAGCTTTCTTT
CASLGHMNTEAFF
>.|TRBJ2-5|TRBV28|.
TGTGCCAGCAGTTTCGGACAGCTAGAAGAGACCCAGTACTTC
CASSFGQLEETQYF
>.|TRBJ1-2|TRBV14|TRBD1
TGTGCCAGCAGCCAAGCACCCCACTACGGGACAGGGTCCTCCTATGGCTACACCTTC
CASSQAPHYGTGSSYGYTF
>.|TRBJ2-5|TRBV29-1|.
TGCAGCGTTGGGGGGGACCTAGAGACCCAGTACTTC
CSVGGDLETQYF
>.|TRBJ2-5|TRBV18|TRBD1
TGTGCCAGCTCACCACGGACAGGTGAGGGGTCAGAGACCCAGTACTTC
CASSPRTGEGSETQYF
>.|TRBJ1-1|TRBV10-3|.
TGTGCCATCAGTGAGTCGAACGGGGTAGAGACTGAAGCTTTCTTT
CAISESNGVETEAFF
>.|TRBJ2-3|TRBV5-4|.
TGTGCCAGCAGCCGGATAAATGGCGGGAACAGCACAGATACGCAGTATTTT
CASSRINGGNSTDTQYF
>.|TRBJ2-7|TRBV5-6|TRBD2
TGTGCCAGCAGCTCTAGCGGATCCTACGAGCAGTACTTC
CASSSSGSYEQYF
>.|TRBJ2-3|TRBV7-9|TRBD2
TGTGCCAGCAGCCCGCCGCGGCCTAGCGGGATAGATACGCAGTATTTT
CASSPPRPSGIDTQYF
>.|TRBJ1-4|TRBV10-3|TRBD1
TGTGCCATCAGTGAGTCGAGAGGGCAGGGGGCAAAACTGTTTTTT
CAISESRGQGAKLFF
>.|TRBJ2-5|TRBV4-1|TRBD2
TGCGCCAGCAGCCAAGATTGTCGGACTAGCGGGAGTTTAGAGACCCAGTACTTC
CASSQDCRTSGSLETQYF
>.|TRBJ1-1|TRBV29-1|TRBD1
TGCAGCGCCGCCTCCGGGACAGGGGGCCCCGTACACCGGAAAGAGGACGCTTTCTTT
CSAASGTGGPVHRKEDAFF
>few|TRBJ2-7|TRBV30|TRBD1
TGTGCCTGGAGTGTATGGGCCCCGGACAGGGGAATAAGGGAGCAGTACTTC
CAWSVWAPDRGIREQYF
>.|TRBJ2-2|TRBV28|.
TGTGCCAGCAGCCCGGACTGGACGAACACCGGGGAGCTGTTTTTT
CASSPDWTNTGELFF
>.|TRBJ1-5|TRBV19|.
TGTGCCAGTAGTGGGAACAGGGTACATTTT
CASSGNRVHF
>.|TRBJ1-1|TRBV28|.
TGTGCCAGCAGTTTTAGTCGAGGGTCGGGCACTGAAGCTTTCTTT
CASSFSRGSGTEAFF
>.|TRBJ2-3|TRBV13|TRBD2
TGTGCCAGCAGCTCTACCCACGGACTAGCGGGAGGCCAGAGCACAGATACGCAGTATTTT
CASSSTHGLAGGQSTDTQYF
>.|TRBJ2-7|TRBV27|.
TGTGCCAGCAGTTCTTCACCCGGGACATTCACCTACGAGCAGTACTTC
CASSSSPGTFTYEQYF
>.|TRBJ1-2|TRBV25-1|TRBD1
TGTGCCAGCAGTGCAAGGACAGGTGGCTACACCTTC
CASSARTGGYTF
>few|TRBJ2-7|TRBV5-8|.
TGTGCCAGCAGCTCCGGTGAGCAGTACTTC
CASSSGEQYF
>.|TRBJ2-7|TRBV11-2|.
TGTGCCAGCAGCGGAGGGGGGGTACCCATGGGCGAGCAGTACTTC
CASSGGGVPMGEQYF